This T cell receptor beta chain was sequenced in a study of Tregs in tolerant kidney transplant recipients. Findings of the study overall: For some patients, primers changed over time, blocking nucleotide-level comparison. This study did not directly address biological reproducibility.

Comments on this clone: Its antigen is not identified.

This CDR3 has 18 residues. Germline V gives CDR1 MNHNS, CDR2 SASEGT. Trimming took 1 base from V and 0 from J; bases not matched to a gene: 10. TCRdb's table, derived via immunoSEQ multiplex PCR, lists solely in-frame clones and lacks some. Among about 87,000 clones listed, roughly 93% were seen once. Unstimulated Tregs (CD4+CD25+CD127-) and CD4+CD25- non-Tregs were sorted from PBMCs. The source is a human donor who received a combined kidney and bone marrow transplant. The chain is built from TRBV6-1 and TRBJ1-1; TRBD1 agrees at 8 bases. Specimen: CD4+ T cells from blood, collected before the transplant. The CDR3 loop reads CASSEGQGKGNMNTEAFF. The CDR3 DNA follows: TGTGCCAGCAGTGAAGGACAGGGGAAGGGGAACATGAACACTGAAGCTTTCTTT.